The 27 T cell receptor beta chains reported below all come from one sample, sequenced in a study of blood T cell repertoires in COVID-19. TCRdb's copy holds only in-frame clones and misses some; the assay was immunoSEQ multiplex PCR. Of over 300,000 clones listed, 86% are singletons. Source material: PBMCs or T cells enriched from blood (not recorded which). All receptors derive from a young woman who had recovered from COVID-19.

The chain uses TRBV10-3 and TRBJ2-5, with D tentatively TRBD2 (7 bases). The CDR3 is 17 residues long. V lost 0 bases and J lost 2, with 16 bases in between. The germline V gene encodes CDR1 ENHRY and CDR2 SYGVKD. CDR3 region: CAISESFRGRGQETQYF. The CDR3 DNA reads TGTGCCATCAGTGAGTCGTTCCGGGGGAGGGGGCAAGAGACCCAGTACTTC.

The V and J genes are TRBV9 and TRBJ2-2; perhaps TRBD1 as D (6 bases). The CDR3 sequence is 15 residues long. Trimming removed 4 bases at V and 3 bases at J, with 13 bases between. Germline V gene sequence: CDR1 SGDLS, CDR2 YYNGEE. CDR3 loop: CASSKQGFDTGELFF. The DNA for the CDR3 is TGTGCCAGCAGCAAACAGGGTTTTGACACCGGGGAGCTGTTTTTT. Full variable domain (rest looked up from reference TRBV9 and TRBJ2-2): DSGVTQTPKHLITATGQRVTLRCSPRSGDLSVYWYQQSLDQGLQFLIQYYNGEERAKGNILERFSAQQFPDLHSELNLSSLELGDSALYFCASSKQGFDTGELFFGEGSRLTVL.

The rearrangement joins TRBV21-1 to TRBJ1-5; TRBD1, as called in the table, went unchecked against the DNA. TRBV21-1 is designated a pseudogene. This CDR3 comprises 17 residues. In nucleotides, the CDR3 is TGTGCCAGCAGCAAAGCGGTAGGACACCTCTGCCAACAGCCCCAGCATTTT. Protein sequence: CASSKAVGHLCQQPQHF.

The chain joins TRBV18 to TRBJ1-1; D gene ambiguous. CDR1 and CDR2 from the germline V gene are KGHSH and LQKENI. Trimming took 3 bases from V and 9 from J, leaving 14 bases between them. There are 13 residues in the CDR3. CDR3 sequence (DNA): TGTGCCAGCTCACCGAGGGAGTCCTCACAAGCTTTCTTT. This sequence encodes CASSPRESSQAFF.

The chain carries TRBV7-2 and TRBJ1-2, with D possibly TRBD1 on 6 matching bases. Germline V gene sequence: CDR1 SGHTA, CDR2 FQGNSA. CDR3 length: 14 amino acids. Trimming took 2 bases from V and 2 from J, leaving 9 bases between them. CDR3 sequence (DNA): TGTGCCAGCAGCTTAAGTGGACAGAACTATGGCTACACCTTC. Translating gives CASSLSGQNYGYTF.

The chain carries TRBV6-5 and TRBJ1-5, with 7 bases that match TRBD1. The CDR3 loop spans 14 amino acids. The V gene's germline CDR1 is MNHEY and CDR2 SVGAGI. Unmatched junction bases numbered 7, after V lost 4 bases and J lost 7 bases. The CDR3 nucleotides are TGTGCCAGCAGTTTTAGACAGGGAAACCAGCCCCAGCATTTT. Its protein is CASSFRQGNQPQHF.

V and J are TRBV25-1 and TRBJ1-1; 11 nucleotides line up with TRBD1. This CDR3 region has 14 residues. V dropped 4 bases and J dropped 4; count of bases not matched to a gene: 2. CDR1 is MGHDK and CDR2 is SYGVNS in the germline V gene. The CDR3 DNA is TGTGCCAGCAGTGTTGGGACAGGGGGCACTGAAGCTTTCTTT. Amino acids: CASSVGTGGTEAFF. The full variable domain, with the rest looked up from reference TRBV25-1 and TRBJ1-1, is EADIYQTPRYLVIGTGKKITLECSQTMGHDKMYWYQQDPGMELHLIHYSYGVNSTEKGDLSSESTVSRIRTEHFPLTLESARPSHTSQYLCASSVGTGGTEAFFGQGTRLTVV.

The chain is built from TRBV5-8 and TRBJ1-2; tentatively, D is TRBD1 (5 bases). The CDR3 is made up of 15 amino acids. V lost 4 bases and J 8 bases, leaving 21 bases between the germline ends. Germline V gives CDR1 SGHTS, CDR2 YDEGEE. This chain's CDR3 is CASSRGDPMIRGYTF. The DNA of the CDR3 is TGTGCCAGCAGCCGGGGGGACCCCATGATCCGGGGCTACACCTTC.

The rearrangement links TRBV13 to TRBJ2-7; 11 positions match TRBD1. J lost 6 bases, V lost 0 bases, and 4 bases had no gene match. Looked up from germline, CDR1 is PRHDT and CDR2 is FYEKMQ (reference sequence). The CDR3 has 15 residues. CDR3: CASSLGRTGGGEQYF. In DNA form, the CDR3 reads TGTGCCAGCAGCTTAGGCCGGACAGGGGGCGGCGAGCAGTACTTC.

The chain uses TRBV9 and TRBJ1-6; D call uncertain. CDR3 size: 15 residues. V lost 1 base and J 4 bases, leaving 9 bases between the germline ends. CDR1 SGDLS and CDR2 YYNGEE come from the germline V gene. DNA for the CDR3: TGTGCCAGCAGCGTAACTGGGCAATATAATTCACCCCTCCACTTT. This translates into CASSVTGQYNSPLHF.

This chain uses TRBV7-9 with TRBJ1-5, with 9 bases lining up with TRBD1. J lost 0 bases, V lost 5 bases, and 5 bases had no gene match. Germline V gives CDR1 SEHNR, CDR2 FQNEAQ (reference sequence). The CDR3 spans 16 residues. The CDR3 DNA follows: TGTGCCAGCAGCCAGACAGGGGGTCGTAGCAATCAGCCCCAGCATTTT. Amino acid sequence: CASSQTGGRSNQPQHF. The whole variable domain, filled in from reference TRBV7-9 and TRBJ1-5, reads DTGVSQNPRHKITKRGQNVTFRCDPISEHNRLYWYRQTLGQGPEFLTYFQNEAQLEKSRLLSDRFSAERPKGSFSTLEIQRTEQGDSAMYLCASSQTGGRSNQPQHFGDGTRLSIL.

The chain employs TRBV5-1 and TRBJ1-1, with D perhaps TRBD1 (6 bases). Germline CDR1 SGHRS, CDR2 YFSETQ. The CDR3 sequence is 15 residues long. Trimming shortened V by 5 bases and J by 3 bases, and 17 bases separated the two germline ends. The CDR3: CASRGNRAGDTEAFF. In DNA form, the CDR3 reads TGCGCCAGCAGAGGCAACAGGGCTGGGGACACTGAAGCTTTCTTT.

The chain joins TRBV7-9 to TRBJ1-2, with D unclear. CDR1 is SEHNR and CDR2 is FQNEAQ in the germline V gene (reference sequence). This CDR3 has 16 amino acids. Trimming stripped 6 bases from V and 3 bases from J, with 20 bases between. Here the CDR3 DNA reads TGTGCCAGCAGTCTCCAACCGGGGTTTGCAGACTATGGCTACACCTTC. Protein sequence: CASSLQPGFADYGYTF.

The rearrangement joins TRBV7-8 to TRBJ1-1; D is unclear. Germline CDR1 SGHVS, CDR2 FQNEAQ. The CDR3 has 14 amino acids. V lost 1 base to trimming and J lost 1 base, with 7 bases between them. CDR3 sequence: CASSLVWPNTEAFF. CDR3 DNA sequence: TGTGCCAGCAGCTTAGTGTGGCCGAACACTGAAGCTTTCTTT.

This clone was seen a single time. The V call is TRBV6-4, the J call TRBJ2-3; D gene unclear. V lost 6 bases and J 5 bases, leaving 12 bases between the germline ends. The CDR3 is made up of 13 amino acids. The germline V gene encodes CDR1 MRHNA and CDR2 SNTAGT. The CDR3, as DNA: TGTGCCAGCAGACCCCTTGGCTTAGATACGCAGTATTTT. Encoded protein: CASRPLGLDTQYF.

The rearrangement joins TRBV28 to TRBJ2-7; the D gene is possibly TRBD2 (5 bases). CDR1 MDHEN and CDR2 SYDVKM come from the germline V gene. The CDR3 covers 13 residues. The V end lost 1 base, the J end lost 6 bases, and 10 bases lay between the germline ends. The CDR3 coding sequence is TGTGCCAGCAGTTTATCGCCCCGGGGCGAGCAGTACTTC. Translating it yields CASSLSPRGEQYF.

V and J are TRBV5-4 and TRBJ2-2, with TRBD1 matching 7 bases. This CDR3 contains 15 residues. Germline loops: CDR1 SGHNT, CDR2 YYREEE (reference sequence). V was pared by 4 bases and J by 2 bases, with 5 bases of the junction left unmatched. CDR3 sequence: CASSTRQGNTGELFF. CDR3 DNA sequence: TGTGCCAGCAGCACTAGACAGGGCAACACCGGGGAGCTGTTTTTT.

The chain is built from TRBV9 and TRBJ2-2, with TRBD1 identical over 10 bases. The CDR3 spans 18 residues. The germline CDR1 and CDR2 sequences are SGDLS and YYNGEE. V lost 2 bases and J lost 4; bases outside the gene matches: 11. The CDR3 protein is CASSVSPRDRGGTGELFF. The CDR3 region has the DNA TGTGCCAGCAGCGTGAGCCCCCGGGACAGGGGTGGCACCGGGGAGCTGTTTTTT.

This clone was observed a single time. The V gene is TRBV3-1 (or the pseudogene TRBV3-2), the J gene TRBJ2-7; D gene ambiguous. Germline V gene data show CDR1 as LGHDT and CDR2 as YNNKEL (reference sequence). Trimming took off 1 base at V and 1 base at J, with 8 bases between the two ends. There are 14 residues in the CDR3. The CDR3 nucleotides are TGTGCCAGCAGCCAAGGGGCTACGTCCTACGAGCAGTACTTC. Protein product: CASSQGATSYEQYF.

The rearrangement joins TRBV27 to TRBJ2-2, with D maybe TRBD1 (6 bases). V lost 0 bases, J lost 1 base, and 18 bases lay in between. The CDR3 extends over 19 amino acids. Germline V gene data show CDR1 as MNHEY and CDR2 as SMNVEV (reference sequence). The CDR3 loop reads CASSLSGSVGHMNTGELFF. CDR3 sequence (DNA): TGTGCCAGCAGTTTATCGGGGAGTGTGGGACATATGAACACCGGGGAGCTGTTTTTT.

This clone was seen a single time. The chain links TRBV2 to TRBJ2-3; the D gene is possibly TRBD2 (5 bases). V was cut by 11 bases and J by 6 bases, with 12 bases left in between. CDR3 length: 11 amino acids. Germline lookup yields CDR1 SNHLY and CDR2 FYNNEI. The CDR3 sequence: CAGRTVDTQYF. The CDR3 DNA is TGTGCCGGGCGGACTGTGGATACGCAGTATTTT.

The chain couples TRBV10-3 to TRBJ2-1; TRBD2 agrees at 10 bases. The CDR3 spans 14 residues. V was pared by 2 bases and J by 13 bases, with 8 bases of the junction left unmatched. Germline values: CDR1 ENHRY, CDR2 SYGVKD. This CDR3 reads CAISEPGLASNQFF. CDR3 coding DNA: TGTGCCATCAGTGAGCCGGGACTAGCGAGTAACCAGTTCTTC.

This clone was counted between two and nine times. The chain links TRBV28 to TRBJ1-5; D is undetermined. Germline V CDR1 and CDR2: MDHEN, SYDVKM. CDR3 length: 14 amino acids. V was cut by 3 bases and J by 0 bases, with 6 bases left in between. The DNA for the CDR3 is TGTGCCAGCAGTTTTACATATAGCAATCAGCCCCAGCATTTT. Its translation: CASSFTYSNQPQHF.

The genes are TRBV18 and TRBJ1-1, with D unclear. V lost 4 bases to trimming and J lost 8 bases, with 14 bases between them. This CDR3 has 13 residues. Germline V gene sequence: CDR1 KGHSH, CDR2 LQKENI. The chain's CDR3 is CASSQSAELEAFF. For the CDR3, the DNA is TGTGCCAGCTCACAAAGTGCCGAGTTAGAAGCTTTCTTT.

This sequence joins TRBV5-1 and TRBJ2-1, with 11 bases identical to TRBD2. Germline trimming cut 3 bases from V and 8 bases from J; bases unmatched to any gene: 13. The germline gives CDR1 SGHRS, CDR2 YFSETQ. The CDR3 is 17 amino acids. The chain's CDR3 is CASSSVSASGGFDEQFF. Here the CDR3 DNA reads TGCGCCAGCAGCTCTGTTTCGGCTAGCGGGGGGTTTGATGAGCAGTTCTTC.

The chain recombines TRBV3-1 (or the pseudogene TRBV3-2) with TRBJ2-3, with TRBD2 identical over 15 bases. Germline V gene data show CDR1 as LGHDT and CDR2 as YNNKEL (reference sequence). The ends lost 3 bases at V and 8 bases at J; junction bases unmatched: 3. The CDR3 runs 15 residues. CDR3 DNA: TGTGCCAGCAGCCAGGAGGGACTAGCGGGAGGTACGCAGTATTTT. It codes for CASSQEGLAGGTQYF.

This rearrangement joins TRBV13 to TRBJ1-2; 9 nucleotides agree with TRBD1. CDR1 and CDR2 from the germline V gene are PRHDT and FYEKMQ (reference sequence). The CDR3 consists of 14 residues. After removal of 2 bases from V and 8 bases from J, the junction contained 6 bases not matched to a gene. CDR3 nucleotide sequence: TGTGCCAGCAGCTTAACGGGGACAGGGAGAGGCTACACCTTC. Residues: CASSLTGTGRGYTF.